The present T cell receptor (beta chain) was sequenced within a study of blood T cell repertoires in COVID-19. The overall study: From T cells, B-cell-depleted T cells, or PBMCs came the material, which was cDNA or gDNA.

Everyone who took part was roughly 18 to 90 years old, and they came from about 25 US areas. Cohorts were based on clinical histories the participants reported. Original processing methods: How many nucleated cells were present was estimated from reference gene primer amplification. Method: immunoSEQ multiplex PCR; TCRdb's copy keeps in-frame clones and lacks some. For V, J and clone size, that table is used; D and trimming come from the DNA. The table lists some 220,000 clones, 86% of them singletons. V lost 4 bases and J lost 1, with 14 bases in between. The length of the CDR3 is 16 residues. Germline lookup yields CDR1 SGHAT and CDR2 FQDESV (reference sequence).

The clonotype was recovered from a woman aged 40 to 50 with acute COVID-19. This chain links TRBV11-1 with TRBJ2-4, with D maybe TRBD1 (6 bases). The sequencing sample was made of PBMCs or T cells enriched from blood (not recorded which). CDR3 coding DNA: TGTGCCAGCAGCTCATACTTAGGACAGGCCAAAAACATTCAGTACTTC. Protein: CASSSYLGQAKNIQYF.